The T cell receptor beta chain described here comes from a study of blood T cell repertoires in COVID-19. There are a few counts of this clone. Only in-frame clones appear in the TCRdb table, and some are missing; sequencing was by immunoSEQ multiplex PCR. The sample consists of 120,000 or so clones, under 75% of them appearing once. Germline loops: CDR1 SEHNR, CDR2 FQNEAQ (reference sequence). Trimming shortened V by 3 bases and J by 0 bases, and 9 bases separated the two germline ends. CDR3 length: 15 residues. The chain employs TRBV7-9 and TRBJ1-3; D is perhaps TRBD1 (6 bases). The sample taken for sequencing was peripheral blood. The TCR was taken from a woman aged 55-70 years with acute or convalescent COVID-19. CDR3 region: CASSLGQSSGNTIYF. CDR3 in DNA: TGTGCCAGCAGCTTGGGACAAAGCTCTGGAAACACCATATATTTT.